A single sample is the source of the 17 T cell receptor beta chains below, sequenced in a study of blood T cell repertoires in COVID-19. Here immunoSEQ multiplex PCR was the method, and the copy in TCRdb shows in-frame clones only, minus some. The table has 200,000 to 250,000 clones, 70% to 90% seen once. The sequenced sample consisted of peripheral blood. Receptors originate from a man younger than 45 with COVID-19, enrolled during active disease.

V is TRBV27 and J is TRBJ2-1; D might be TRBD1 (5 bases). V was pared by 4 bases and J by 0 bases, with 19 bases between. The CDR3 contains 18 residues. CDR1 is MNHEY and CDR2 is SMNVEV in the germline V gene (reference sequence). DNA of the CDR3: TGTGCCAGCAGTTACCTTAGACAGTCCAGGAGCTCCTACAATGAGCAGTTCTTC. This encodes CASSYLRQSRSSYNEQFF.

V gene TRBV2 combines with J gene TRBJ2-2, with 8 bases matching TRBD1. Germline values: CDR1 SNHLY, CDR2 FYNNEI. The CDR3 is 15 residues long. V shed 6 bases and J 6 bases; nucleotides not matched to a gene: 9. The CDR3 here is CASRPQGAVAGELFF. As DNA, the CDR3 is TGTGCCAGCAGACCTCAGGGGGCGGTGGCCGGGGAGCTGTTTTTT.

This clone was seen only once. The chain employs TRBV10-1 and TRBJ2-1; 11 positions agree with TRBD2. In germline, CDR1 is WNHNN, CDR2 SYGVQD (reference sequence). There are 16 residues in the CDR3. Trimming took 2 bases from V and 7 from J; bases not matched to a gene: 7. The CDR3 DNA sequence: TGCGCCAGCAGTGAGAGAACTAGCGGGAGCGGTAATGAGCAGTTCTTC. Its translation: CASSERTSGSGNEQFF.

The genes are TRBV6-6 and TRBJ2-1; D uncertain. Germline loops: CDR1 MNHNY, CDR2 SVGAGI (reference sequence). Trimming left V 5 bases short and J 6 bases short, with 20 bases between. This CDR3 spans 16 amino acids. CDR3: CASSHFASKAINEQFF. The CDR3 bases are TGTGCCAGCAGTCACTTTGCTAGTAAGGCCATCAATGAGCAGTTCTTC.

The chain couples TRBV10-3 to TRBJ1-1; the D gene is possibly TRBD1 (6 bases). The CDR3 consists of 14 residues. With 5 bases removed from V and 11 bases from J, the gap between germline ends came to 21 bases. CDR1 and CDR2 (germline): ENHRY, SYGVKD. The CDR3 coding sequence is TGTGCCATCAGTCCCCCACAGGGAGTAGCTTTTGCTTTCTTT. It encodes CAISPPQGVAFAFF.

The chain joins TRBV6-6 to TRBJ2-3; D is uncertain. This CDR3 contains 13 residues. Germline V lookup: CDR1 MNHNY, CDR2 SVGAGI (reference sequence). The V end lost 0 bases, the J end lost 6 bases, and 7 bases lay between the germline ends. The CDR3 is CASSYSTGDTQYF. Here the CDR3 DNA reads TGTGCCAGCAGTTACTCGACCGGGGATACGCAGTATTTT.

The chain employs TRBV7-8 and TRBJ2-5, with TRBD2 matching 11 bases. Looked up from germline, CDR1 is SGHVS and CDR2 is FQNEAQ. With 4 bases clipped from V and 2 bases from J, the junction kept 12 bases outside the gene matches. There are 18 residues in the CDR3. CDR3 loop: CASSSPVLAGGGQETQYF. The CDR3 DNA is TGTGCCAGCAGCTCCCCTGTTTTAGCGGGAGGGGGGCAAGAGACCCAGTACTTC.

J is TRBJ2-1 and V is TRBV7-6; 10 bases are shared with TRBD2. J gave up 4 bases and V 4 bases, and 4 bases lay outside the gene matches. The CDR3 consists of 15 residues. Germline CDR1 and CDR2: SGHVS and FNYEAQ. CDR3 nucleotides: TGTGCCAGCAGCTACAGCGGGGGGGTTTACAATGAGCAGTTCTTC. Protein product: CASSYSGGVYNEQFF. Filled out from reference TRBV7-6 and TRBJ2-1, the complete variable domain reads GAGVSQSPRYKVTKRGQDVALRCDPISGHVSLYWYRQALGQGPEFLTYFNYEAQQDKSGLPNDRFSAERPEGSISTLTIQRTEQRDSAMYRCASSYSGGVYNEQFFGPGTRLTVL.

About this clone itself: The sample contains more than one DNA sequence encoding this CDR3. This chain connects TRBV18 to TRBJ2-2; 9 bases agree with TRBD1. Trimming took 3 bases from V and 1 from J; bases not matched to a gene: 0. Germline values: CDR1 KGHSH, CDR2 LQKENI. There are 15 residues in the CDR3. CDR3: CASSPGQGNTGELFF. Written as DNA, the CDR3 is TGTGCCAGCTCACCGGGACAGGGGAACACCGGGGAGCTGTTTTTT.

This rearrangement joins TRBV3-1 (or the pseudogene TRBV3-2) to TRBJ2-1, with 10 nucleotides matching TRBD1. Germline V gene data show CDR1 as LGHDT and CDR2 as YNNKEL (reference sequence). CDR3 size: 16 residues. V gave up 4 bases and J gave up 7 bases; unmatched junction bases: 10. CDR3 coding DNA: TGTGCCAGCAGCCCCGGAGGGGGACAGGGGCTAAATGAGCAGTTCTTC. As protein: CASSPGGGQGLNEQFF.

On this clone: Other DNA sequences within the sample encode an identical CDR3. The chain combines TRBV6-2 or TRBV6-3 with TRBJ1-5, with D unclear. Looked up from germline, CDR1 is MNHEY and CDR2 is SVGEGT. V was trimmed by 2 bases and J by 1 base, leaving 6 bases between them. There are 14 residues in the CDR3. Written as DNA, the CDR3 is TGTGCCAGCAGTTACGACTCGAGCAATCAGCCCCAGCATTTT. It is translated as CASSYDSSNQPQHF.

V usage is TRBV6-1 and J usage is TRBJ1-1; D gene unclear. The CDR3 is 14 residues long. The V end was cut by 2 bases, the J end by 1 base, with 8 bases between. CDR1 and CDR2 from the germline V gene are MNHNS and SASEGT. This CDR3 reads CASSELLRNTEAFF. The CDR3 nucleotides read TGTGCCAGCAGTGAATTATTGCGGAACACTGAAGCTTTCTTT.

This chain joins TRBV19 and TRBJ2-7; the D gene is possibly TRBD1 (5 bases). V shed 0 bases and J shed 3 bases, with 12 bases lying between them. Per germline, CDR1 LNHDA and CDR2 SQIVND (reference sequence). This CDR3 is built from 15 residues. The CDR3 nucleotides are TGTGCCAGTAGTATAGATATGCCAGGGAACTACGAGCAGTACTTC. Translating it yields CASSIDMPGNYEQYF.

The genes are TRBV6-2 or TRBV6-3 and TRBJ2-7; D remains ambiguous. Germline-derived CDR1 and CDR2 are MNHEY and SVGEGT. The CDR3 covers 13 residues. V was cut by 0 bases and J by 4 bases, with 7 bases left in between. The CDR3 protein is CASSYSRRYEQYF. The CDR3 coding sequence is TGTGCCAGCAGTTACTCGAGGCGGTACGAGCAGTACTTC.

This sequence joins TRBV19 and TRBJ1-1; a weak D match, TRBD1 (6 bases). Trimming left V 5 bases short and J 3 bases short, with 16 bases between. Germline CDR1 and CDR2: LNHDA and SQIVND (reference sequence). This CDR3 spans 15 amino acids. The chain's CDR3 is CASSRSGGAYTEAFF. The CDR3 DNA sequence: TGTGCCAGTAGTCGATCCGGGGGGGCTTACACTGAAGCTTTCTTT. Full variable domain (rest looked up from reference TRBV19 and TRBJ1-1): DGGITQSPKYLFRKEGQNVTLSCEQNLNHDAMYWYRQDPGQGLRLIYYSQIVNDFQKGDIAEGYSVSREKKESFPLTVTSAQKNPTAFYLCASSRSGGAYTEAFFGQGTRLTVV.

In the case of this clone: The same CDR3 also results from other DNA sequences found in this sample. CDR3 DNA: TGTGCCAGCAGCTTTCGGGTGACTGAAGCTTTCTTT. Residues: CASSFRVTEAFF. The chain links TRBV5-6 to TRBJ1-1; D remains ambiguous. V was trimmed by 2 bases and J by 5 bases, leaving 7 bases between them. This CDR3 region has 12 residues. Germline V gene sequence: CDR1 SGHDT, CDR2 YYEEEE.

The V and J genes are TRBV19 and TRBJ1-5; 11 bases agree with TRBD1. V was pared by 7 bases and J by 6 bases, with 8 bases of the junction left unmatched. This CDR3 has 15 amino acids. The germline gives CDR1 LNHDA, CDR2 SQIVND (reference sequence). The CDR3 DNA is TGTGCCAGTACACCGGACAGGGGGCGCCCTCAGCCCCAGCATTTT. Residues: CASTPDRGRPQPQHF.